This entry is about one T cell receptor beta chain. Production of TCR cDNA was by 5'RACE template switching, which also added a universal primer site and UMIs. One entry per CDR3 protein results from TCRdb running MiXCR on the 5' RACE reads. The sample consists of some 48,000 distinct CDR3 sequences, more than 6% of them appearing once. The data are from a study of T cells after yellow fever vaccination. Study-level points and caveats: Clonotypes appearing in both CD4 and CD8 compartments existed, and their share was small.

The CDR3 consists of 15 residues. Deletions cut 0 bases from V and 2 bases from J, with 14 bases between. Germline V CDR1 and CDR2: DFQATT, SNEGSKA (reference sequence). The chain joins TRBV20-1 to TRBJ2-7; TRBD1 is a possible D gene (6 bases). This TCR derives from a man younger than 45 who received the YFV17D yellow fever vaccine. The sample was PBMCs, either bulk or a sorted T-cell subset (CD4+, CD8+, memory, or dextramer-sorted; not recorded which), taken 45 days after the yellow fever booster vaccination. The CDR3 sequence is CSARDLARGTYEQYF. The CDR3 nucleotides are TGCAGTGCTAGAGATCTAGCCAGGGGAACCTACGAGCAGTACTTC.